At least ten counts were recorded for the clone carrying this T cell receptor (beta chain). It was genomic DNA that served as the template for profiling TCR beta VDJ and CDR3. MiXCR was run by TCRdb on the reads, yielding one entry per CDR3 protein. The table includes about 110,000 distinct CDR3 sequences, under 60% detected once. The V segment lost 4 bases and the J segment 8 bases; nucleotides outside the gene matches: 4. There are 14 residues in the CDR3. Germline values: CDR1 LGHNA, CDR2 YSLEER. The data were obtained in a study of CD8+CD57+ T cells in acquired aplastic anemia. The receptor comes from a human donor in good health, serving as a control. The rearrangement uses TRBV4-3 and TRBJ1-6, with TRBD1 matching 8 bases. Sequenced input: sorted CD4+, CD8+, or CD8+CD57+ T cells (not recorded which) from PBMCs. The CDR3 nucleotides read TGCGCCAGCAGCCCCACAGGGGGGGATTCACCCCTCCACTTT. It encodes CASSPTGGDSPLHF.